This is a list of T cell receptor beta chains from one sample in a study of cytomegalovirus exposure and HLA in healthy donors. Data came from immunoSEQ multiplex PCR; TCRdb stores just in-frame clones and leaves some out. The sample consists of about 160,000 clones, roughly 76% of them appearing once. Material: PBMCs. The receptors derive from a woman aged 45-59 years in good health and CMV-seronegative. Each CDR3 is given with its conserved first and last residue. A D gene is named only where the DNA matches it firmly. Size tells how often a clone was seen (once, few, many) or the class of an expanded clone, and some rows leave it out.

cdr3_nt: TGTGCCAGCAGCCCTACAGGGTTCAACTATGGCTACACCTTC
cdr3_aa: CASSPTGFNYGYTF
d_call: .
j_call: TRBJ1-2
v_call: TRBV7-2
clone_size: .

cdr3_nt: TGTGCCAGCAGTCCACCTTCAGGGGGCGCGGGTTCTAATGAAAAACTGTTTTTT
cdr3_aa: CASSPPSGGAGSNEKLFF
d_call: TRBD1
j_call: TRBJ1-4
v_call: TRBV28
clone_size: .

cdr3_nt: TGTGCCAGCACGGTCAGTCCAGGGATCTCCTACGAGCAGTACTTC
cdr3_aa: CASTVSPGISYEQYF
d_call: .
j_call: TRBJ2-7
v_call: TRBV6-1
clone_size: .

cdr3_nt: TGTGCCAGCAGACCCCAGGGGAGGGTTAATTACGAGCAGTACTTC
cdr3_aa: CASRPQGRVNYEQYF
d_call: .
j_call: TRBJ2-7
v_call: TRBV6-6
clone_size: .

cdr3_nt: TGTGCCAGCAGTCCTTTCTACGAGCAGTACTTC
cdr3_aa: CASSPFYEQYF
d_call: .
j_call: TRBJ2-7
v_call: TRBV6-1
clone_size: .

cdr3_nt: TGTGCCAGCAGCCGGACAGGGTCCTATGGCTACACCTTC
cdr3_aa: CASSRTGSYGYTF
d_call: TRBD1
j_call: TRBJ1-2
v_call: TRBV7-2
clone_size: .

cdr3_nt: TGTGCCAGCCTGCTAGCCCCAGATACGCAGTATTTT
cdr3_aa: CASLLAPDTQYF
d_call: .
j_call: TRBJ2-3
v_call: TRBV28
clone_size: .

cdr3_nt: TGTGCCAGCAGTAGAGATTACAGGGGCTGGGGAGAGACCCAGTACTTC
cdr3_aa: CASSRDYRGWGETQYF
d_call: TRBD1
j_call: TRBJ2-5
v_call: TRBV6-6
clone_size: .

cdr3_nt: TGTGCCAGCAGCGAGGGACTAGCGGGAAGTAGCCGGTTCTTC
cdr3_aa: CASSEGLAGSSRFF
d_call: TRBD2
j_call: TRBJ2-1
v_call: TRBV7-9
clone_size: .

cdr3_nt: TGTGCCAGCTCACCACTCCGGGAGACCCAGTACTTC
cdr3_aa: CASSPLRETQYF
d_call: .
j_call: TRBJ2-5
v_call: TRBV18
clone_size: .

cdr3_nt: TGTGCCAGCTCCCCCGAGTCAAACTCATACTACGAGCAGTACTTC
cdr3_aa: CASSPESNSYYEQYF
d_call: .
j_call: TRBJ2-7
v_call: TRBV18
clone_size: few

cdr3_nt: TGTGCCACCGAAAAGCCTCGGGGTGAGCAGTTCTTC
cdr3_aa: CATEKPRGEQFF
d_call: .
j_call: TRBJ2-1
v_call: TRBV6-6
clone_size: once

cdr3_nt: TGTGCCAGCAGCGCCAGCGGGGGTTCAGGCAATGAGCAGTTCTTC
cdr3_aa: CASSASGGSGNEQFF
d_call: TRBD2
j_call: TRBJ2-1
v_call: TRBV9
clone_size: .

cdr3_nt: TGTGCCAGCAGCTTAGGAGGGCAGGGGGCGAGGGAGCAGTACTTC
cdr3_aa: CASSLGGQGAREQYF
d_call: TRBD1
j_call: TRBJ2-7
v_call: TRBV11-2
clone_size: .

cdr3_nt: TGTGCCAGCAGTTTGACAGGGGCGAACACTGAAGCTTTCTTT
cdr3_aa: CASSLTGANTEAFF
d_call: TRBD1
j_call: TRBJ1-1
v_call: TRBV28
clone_size: .

cdr3_nt: TGTGCCAGCAGCGCGCTAGCGGGGGGAAGCACAGATACGCAGTATTTT
cdr3_aa: CASSALAGGSTDTQYF
d_call: TRBD2
j_call: TRBJ2-3
v_call: TRBV9
clone_size: .

cdr3_nt: TGTGCCAGCAGCCGAGACAGCTATAGCAATCAGCCCCAGCATTTT
cdr3_aa: CASSRDSYSNQPQHF
d_call: .
j_call: TRBJ1-5
v_call: TRBV5-5
clone_size: once

cdr3_nt: TGTGCCAGCAGCTTGGTCCTAGCGGGGGGGAACCCGAATGAGCAGTTCTTC
cdr3_aa: CASSLVLAGGNPNEQFF
d_call: TRBD2
j_call: TRBJ2-1
v_call: TRBV7-9
clone_size: few

cdr3_nt: TGTGCCAGTAGTACTCGGACACCCACTAGCGGGCCCACAGATACGCAGTATTTT
cdr3_aa: CASSTRTPTSGPTDTQYF
d_call: TRBD2
j_call: TRBJ2-3
v_call: TRBV19
clone_size: few

cdr3_nt: TGTGCCAGCACCTCTTTCTCTGGAAACACCATATATTTT
cdr3_aa: CASTSFSGNTIYF
d_call: .
j_call: TRBJ1-3
v_call: TRBV6-1
clone_size: .

cdr3_nt: TGTGCCAGCAGTTACCAGGGGCCGAACACTGAAGCTTTCTTT
cdr3_aa: CASSYQGPNTEAFF
d_call: .
j_call: TRBJ1-1
v_call: TRBV6-6
clone_size: few

cdr3_nt: TGTGCCAGCAGCTTAGGAGAAAGATTGAACACTGAAGCTTTCTTT
cdr3_aa: CASSLGERLNTEAFF
d_call: .
j_call: TRBJ1-1
v_call: TRBV7-9
clone_size: .

cdr3_nt: TGTGCCAGCAGCTATCTACTGGGGGGGACCCAGTACTTC
cdr3_aa: CASSYLLGGTQYF
d_call: .
j_call: TRBJ2-5
v_call: TRBV11-2
clone_size: .

cdr3_nt: TGTGCCAGTGATCCAGGGGGGTCCAATGAAAAACTGTTTTTT
cdr3_aa: CASDPGGSNEKLFF
d_call: TRBD1
j_call: TRBJ1-4
v_call: TRBV28
clone_size: few

cdr3_nt: TGTGCCAGCAGCCAACAGGGTAATCAGCCCCAGCATTTT
cdr3_aa: CASSQQGNQPQHF
d_call: .
j_call: TRBJ1-5
v_call: TRBV11-2
clone_size: .

cdr3_nt: TGTGCCAGCAGTTACTCATCCAGGGCGGGAGAAAAACTGTTTTTT
cdr3_aa: CASSYSSRAGEKLFF
d_call: .
j_call: TRBJ1-4
v_call: TRBV6-5
clone_size: .

cdr3_nt: TGTGCCAGCTCCCCGGCGGCCGAAAAACTGTTTTTT
cdr3_aa: CASSPAAEKLFF
d_call: .
j_call: TRBJ1-4
v_call: TRBV2
clone_size: .

cdr3_nt: TGTGCCAGCAGCTCGGCGGTGGCGGGAGGGGTGGGTGAGCAGTACTTC
cdr3_aa: CASSSAVAGGVGEQYF
d_call: TRBD2
j_call: TRBJ2-7
v_call: TRBV5-4
clone_size: .

cdr3_nt: TGTGCCAGCAGCCAAGACACACGTAACACTGAAGCTTTCTTT
cdr3_aa: CASSQDTRNTEAFF
d_call: .
j_call: TRBJ1-1
v_call: TRBV4-2
clone_size: .

cdr3_nt: TGTGCCAGCAGCGTAGCGGTGAAAAACTCTGGAAACACCATATATTTT
cdr3_aa: CASSVAVKNSGNTIYF
d_call: .
j_call: TRBJ1-3
v_call: TRBV9
clone_size: .

cdr3_nt: TGTGCCAGCAGCCAGGGGAGCTCCTACAATGAGCAGTTCTTC
cdr3_aa: CASSQGSSYNEQFF
d_call: .
j_call: TRBJ2-1
v_call: TRBV5-6
clone_size: .

cdr3_nt: TGTGCCAGCAGCTTGTTGACAGGGTCGAATGAAAAACTGTTTTTT
cdr3_aa: CASSLLTGSNEKLFF
d_call: TRBD1
j_call: TRBJ1-4
v_call: TRBV7-9
clone_size: .

cdr3_nt: TGTGCCATCAGTGAACCAGCGACTAGCACAGATACGCAGTATTTT
cdr3_aa: CAISEPATSTDTQYF
d_call: .
j_call: TRBJ2-3
v_call: TRBV10-3
clone_size: few

cdr3_nt: TGCGCCAGCAGCCAAGAGGGGACAGCAAATTCACCCCTCCACTTT
cdr3_aa: CASSQEGTANSPLHF
d_call: TRBD1
j_call: TRBJ1-6
v_call: TRBV4-1
clone_size: .

cdr3_nt: TGCGCCAGCAGCTTGGCCTCGGGGGTCGCAGGGATCCATGGCTACACCTTC
cdr3_aa: CASSLASGVAGIHGYTF
d_call: .
j_call: TRBJ1-2
v_call: TRBV5-1
clone_size: .

cdr3_nt: TGTGCCAGCAGTCCCCCAAGCCCGGGATCTAACACTGAAGCTTTCTTT
cdr3_aa: CASSPPSPGSNTEAFF
d_call: .
j_call: TRBJ1-1
v_call: TRBV28
clone_size: .

cdr3_nt: TGTGCCAGCAGCTTACTGATTCCACAGGTTTCAAACACTGAAGCTTTCTTT
cdr3_aa: CASSLLIPQVSNTEAFF
d_call: .
j_call: TRBJ1-1
v_call: TRBV7-6
clone_size: .

cdr3_nt: TGCGCCAGCAGCCTTGAAGCGGGCCAGACCTACGAGCAGTACTTC
cdr3_aa: CASSLEAGQTYEQYF
d_call: .
j_call: TRBJ2-7
v_call: TRBV5-1
clone_size: .

cdr3_nt: TGTGCCTGGAGCCCTGAGAGAGGACTCCAGCATTTT
cdr3_aa: CAWSPERGLQHF
d_call: .
j_call: TRBJ1-5
v_call: TRBV30
clone_size: few

cdr3_nt: TGTGCCAGTAGTTGGGCGGGGAACACTGAAGCTTTCTTT
cdr3_aa: CASSWAGNTEAFF
d_call: .
j_call: TRBJ1-1
v_call: TRBV19
clone_size: .

cdr3_nt: TGCGCCAGCAGTCATCCGTCAAGGACGGGAATAGGGCAGGGGAAAGAAAAACTGTTTTTT
cdr3_aa: CASSHPSRTGIGQGKEKLFF
d_call: .
j_call: TRBJ1-4
v_call: TRBV23-1
clone_size: .

cdr3_nt: TGTGCCAGCAGCTTAACACCCCCGGGCACTGAAGCTTTCTTT
cdr3_aa: CASSLTPPGTEAFF
d_call: .
j_call: TRBJ1-1
v_call: TRBV7-9
clone_size: .

cdr3_nt: TGTGCCAGCTCGCCACTAGCGGGAGTTAACAATGAGCAGTTCTTC
cdr3_aa: CASSPLAGVNNEQFF
d_call: TRBD2
j_call: TRBJ2-1
v_call: TRBV18
clone_size: .

cdr3_nt: TGTGCCATCAGTGGCGGACTAGACGCTTACGAGCAGTACTTC
cdr3_aa: CAISGGLDAYEQYF
d_call: TRBD2
j_call: TRBJ2-7
v_call: TRBV10-3
clone_size: .

cdr3_nt: TGTGCCAGCAGCTTAGGCCTAGCGGGAGACCACGAGCAGTACTTC
cdr3_aa: CASSLGLAGDHEQYF
d_call: TRBD2
j_call: TRBJ2-7
v_call: TRBV7-9
clone_size: .

cdr3_nt: TGTGCCAGCAGCCCGGGACTAGCGGGGGGTCTGACAGATACGCAGTATTTT
cdr3_aa: CASSPGLAGGLTDTQYF
d_call: TRBD2
j_call: TRBJ2-3
v_call: TRBV7-2
clone_size: .

cdr3_nt: TGTGCCAGCACCCTCGGACAGACTCTAGAGACCCAGTACTTC
cdr3_aa: CASTLGQTLETQYF
d_call: .
j_call: TRBJ2-5
v_call: TRBV6-1
clone_size: .

cdr3_nt: TGTGCCTGGCAAATGGACAGTACCTATAATTCACCCCTCCACTTT
cdr3_aa: CAWQMDSTYNSPLHF
d_call: .
j_call: TRBJ1-6
v_call: TRBV30
clone_size: .

cdr3_nt: TGCGCCAGCAGCCTTCCTAGCGGGGTTGAAGATACGCAGTATTTT
cdr3_aa: CASSLPSGVEDTQYF
d_call: TRBD2
j_call: TRBJ2-3
v_call: TRBV5-1
clone_size: .

cdr3_nt: TGTGCCAGTAGTGGGGGACTAGCGGGGGCCGCGGTTACGGATGAGCAGTTCTTC
cdr3_aa: CASSGGLAGAAVTDEQFF
d_call: TRBD2
j_call: TRBJ2-1
v_call: TRBV19
clone_size: once

cdr3_nt: TGTGCCAGCACCCCTCGGGACAGCGGCCATCAGCCCCAGCATTTT
cdr3_aa: CASTPRDSGHQPQHF
d_call: TRBD1
j_call: TRBJ1-5
v_call: TRBV6-8
clone_size: .

cdr3_nt: TGTGCCAGCAGTTACGGACTCTCGGACGAAAAACTGTTTTTT
cdr3_aa: CASSYGLSDEKLFF
d_call: .
j_call: TRBJ1-4
v_call: TRBV6-6
clone_size: .

cdr3_nt: TGTGCCAGCAACACCGGGACACCGACCCCCTATGGCTACACCTTC
cdr3_aa: CASNTGTPTPYGYTF
d_call: .
j_call: TRBJ1-2
v_call: TRBV5-6
clone_size: .

cdr3_nt: TGTGCCAGCAGCAGTCTAGCGCCCAATGAGCAGTTCTTC
cdr3_aa: CASSSLAPNEQFF
d_call: .
j_call: TRBJ2-1
v_call: TRBV5-4
clone_size: .